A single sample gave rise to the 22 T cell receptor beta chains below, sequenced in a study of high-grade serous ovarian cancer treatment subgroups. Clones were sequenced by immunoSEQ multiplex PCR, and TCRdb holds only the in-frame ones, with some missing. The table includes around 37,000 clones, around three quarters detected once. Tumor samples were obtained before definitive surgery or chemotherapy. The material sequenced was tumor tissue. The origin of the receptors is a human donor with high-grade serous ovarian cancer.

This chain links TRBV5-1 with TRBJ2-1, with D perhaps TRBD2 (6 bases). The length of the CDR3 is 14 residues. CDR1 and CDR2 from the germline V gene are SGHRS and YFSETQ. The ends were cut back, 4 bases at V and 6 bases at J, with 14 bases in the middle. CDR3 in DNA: TGCGCCAGCAGCGTGACTAGAAGAGGCAATGAGCAGTTCTTC. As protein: CASSVTRRGNEQFF. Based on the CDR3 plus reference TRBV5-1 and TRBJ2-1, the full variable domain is KAGVTQTPRYLIKTRGQQVTLSCSPISGHRSVSWYQQTPGQGLQFLFEYFSETQRNKGNFPGRFSGRQFSNSRSEMNVSTLELGDSALYLCASSVTRRGNEQFFGPGTRLTVL.

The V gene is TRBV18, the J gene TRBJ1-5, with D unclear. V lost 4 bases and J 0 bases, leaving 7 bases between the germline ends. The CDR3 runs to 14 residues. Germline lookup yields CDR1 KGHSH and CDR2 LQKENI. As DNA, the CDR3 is TGTGCCAGCTCACTGCAGGATAGCAATCAGCCCCAGCATTTT. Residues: CASSLQDSNQPQHF.

DNA of the CDR3: TGTGCCAGCAGCTTGCAGGGGGGCACTGAAGCTTTCTTT. Its protein product is CASSLQGGTEAFF. The chain employs TRBV7-9 and TRBJ1-1; 7 nucleotides agree with TRBD1. Looked up from germline, CDR1 is SEHNR and CDR2 is FQNEAQ (reference sequence). Losses at the gene ends were 3 bases for V and 4 bases for J; bases not matched to a gene: 2. The CDR3 contains 13 residues.

DNA of the CDR3: TGTGCCAGCAGTTACGAGGGGATTCGAAACACCATATATTTT. Translating gives CASSYEGIRNTIYF. The gene calls are TRBV6-6 and TRBJ1-3; TRBD1 might be the D (5 bases). CDR1 and CDR2 (germline): MNHNY, SVGAGI (reference sequence). Deletions cut 2 bases from V and 5 bases from J, with 10 bases between. The CDR3 contains 14 residues.

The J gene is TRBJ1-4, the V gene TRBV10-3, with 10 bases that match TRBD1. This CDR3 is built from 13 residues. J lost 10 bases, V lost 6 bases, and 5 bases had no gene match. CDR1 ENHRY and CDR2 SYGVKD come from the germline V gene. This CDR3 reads CAIRDRDRGKLFF. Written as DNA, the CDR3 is TGTGCCATCAGGGACCGGGACAGGGGAAAACTGTTTTTT.

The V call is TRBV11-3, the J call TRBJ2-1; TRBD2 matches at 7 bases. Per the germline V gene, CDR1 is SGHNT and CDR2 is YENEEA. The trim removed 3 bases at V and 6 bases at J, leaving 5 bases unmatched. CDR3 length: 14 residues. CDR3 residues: CASSFLTSPNEQFF. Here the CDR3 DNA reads TGTGCCAGCAGCTTCCTGACTAGCCCCAATGAGCAGTTCTTC.

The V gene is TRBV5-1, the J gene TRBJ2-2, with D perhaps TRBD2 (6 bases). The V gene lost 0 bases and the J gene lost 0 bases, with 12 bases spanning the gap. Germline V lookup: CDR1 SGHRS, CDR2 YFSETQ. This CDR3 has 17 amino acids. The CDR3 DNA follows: TGCGCCAGCAGCTTGGGGCAGGACTACGCGAACACCGGGGAGCTGTTTTTT. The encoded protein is CASSLGQDYANTGELFF.

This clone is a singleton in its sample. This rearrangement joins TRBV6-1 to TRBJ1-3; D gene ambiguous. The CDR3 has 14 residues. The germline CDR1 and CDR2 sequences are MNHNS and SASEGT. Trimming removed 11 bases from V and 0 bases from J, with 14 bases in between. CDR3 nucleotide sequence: TGTGCCGGATCTAGTGGAAGCTCTGGAAACACCATATATTTT. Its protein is CAGSSGSSGNTIYF.

The CDR3 loop is CASSPIMNTEAFF. The CDR3 region has the DNA TGTGCCAGCAGTCCCATCATGAACACTGAAGCTTTCTTT. The chain joins TRBV28 to TRBJ1-1; D gene ambiguous. The CDR3 runs 13 residues. V lost 5 bases, J lost 0 bases, and 7 bases lay in between. Looked up from germline, CDR1 is MDHEN and CDR2 is SYDVKM.

CDR3 amino acids: CASSQGTDEQYF. DNA for the CDR3: TGTGCCAGCAGCCAGGGGACAGACGAGCAGTACTTC. V and J are TRBV5-4 and TRBJ2-7; 7 nucleotides agree with TRBD1. V dropped 4 bases and J dropped 5; count of bases not matched to a gene: 3. The CDR3 extends over 12 amino acids. Germline V gene lookup returns CDR1 SGHNT and CDR2 YYREEE (reference sequence). The full variable domain, its missing parts supplied by reference TRBV5-4 and TRBJ2-7, is ETGVTQSPTHLIKTRGQQVTLRCSSQSGHNTVSWYQQALGQGPQFIFQYYREEENGRGNFPPRFSGLQFPNYSSELNVNALELDDSALYLCASSQGTDEQYFGPGTRLTVT.

The CDR3 loop reads CQVASGDSYTYNEQFF. The DNA of the CDR3 is TGCCAGGTGGCTAGCGGGGATTCGTATACCTACAATGAGCAGTTCTTC. The chain combines TRBV12-1 with TRBJ2-1; TRBD2, as called in the table, went unchecked against the DNA. TRBV12-1 is a recognized pseudogene. There are 16 residues in the CDR3.

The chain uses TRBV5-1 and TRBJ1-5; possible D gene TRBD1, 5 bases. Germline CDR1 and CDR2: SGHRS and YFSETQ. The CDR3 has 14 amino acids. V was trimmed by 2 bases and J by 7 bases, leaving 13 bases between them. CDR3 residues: CASSLSGSRQPQHF. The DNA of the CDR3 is TGCGCCAGCAGCTTATCAGGGTCGAGGCAGCCCCAGCATTTT.

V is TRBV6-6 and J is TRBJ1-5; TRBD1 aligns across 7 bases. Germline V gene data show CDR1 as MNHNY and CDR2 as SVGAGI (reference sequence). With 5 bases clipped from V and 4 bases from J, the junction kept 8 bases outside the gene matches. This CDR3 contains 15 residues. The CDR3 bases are TGTGCCAGCAGTCCTTGGAGACAGGGAAATCAGCCCCAGCATTTT. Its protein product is CASSPWRQGNQPQHF.

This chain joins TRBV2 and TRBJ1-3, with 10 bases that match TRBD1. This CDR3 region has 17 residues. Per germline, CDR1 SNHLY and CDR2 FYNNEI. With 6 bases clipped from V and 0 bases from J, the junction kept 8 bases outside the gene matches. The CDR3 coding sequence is TGTGCCAGCAGGGAACCGACAGGGGGCTTCTCTGGAAACACCATATATTTT. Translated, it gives CASREPTGGFSGNTIYF.

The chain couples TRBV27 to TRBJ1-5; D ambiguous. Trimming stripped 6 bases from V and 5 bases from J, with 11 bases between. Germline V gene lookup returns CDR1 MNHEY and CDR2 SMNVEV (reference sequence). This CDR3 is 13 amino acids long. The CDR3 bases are TGTGCCAGCAGCATGGGAACCTATCAGCCCCAGCATTTT. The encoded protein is CASSMGTYQPQHF.

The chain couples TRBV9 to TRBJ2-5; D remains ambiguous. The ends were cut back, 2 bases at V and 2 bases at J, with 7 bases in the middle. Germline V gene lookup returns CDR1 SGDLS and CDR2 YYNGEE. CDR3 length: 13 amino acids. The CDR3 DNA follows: TGTGCCAGCAGCGTCGAACATCAAGAGACCCAGTACTTC. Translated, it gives CASSVEHQETQYF. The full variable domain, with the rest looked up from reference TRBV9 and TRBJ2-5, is DSGVTQTPKHLITATGQRVTLRCSPRSGDLSVYWYQQSLDQGLQFLIQYYNGEERAKGNILERFSAQQFPDLHSELNLSSLELGDSALYFCASSVEHQETQYFGPGTRLLVL.

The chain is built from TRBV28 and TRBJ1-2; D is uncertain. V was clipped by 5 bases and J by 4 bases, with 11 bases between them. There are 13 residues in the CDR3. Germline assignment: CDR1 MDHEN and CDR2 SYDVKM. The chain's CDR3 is CASSPTFRYGYTF. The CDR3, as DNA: TGTGCCAGCAGTCCCACATTCCGCTATGGCTACACCTTC.

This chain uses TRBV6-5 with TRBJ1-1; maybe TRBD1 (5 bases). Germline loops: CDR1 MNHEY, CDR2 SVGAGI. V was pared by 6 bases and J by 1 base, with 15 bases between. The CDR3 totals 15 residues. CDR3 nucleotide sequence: TGTGCCAGCAGCCCGGGGGGGGGAGGGAACACTGAAGCTTTCTTT. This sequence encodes CASSPGGGGNTEAFF.

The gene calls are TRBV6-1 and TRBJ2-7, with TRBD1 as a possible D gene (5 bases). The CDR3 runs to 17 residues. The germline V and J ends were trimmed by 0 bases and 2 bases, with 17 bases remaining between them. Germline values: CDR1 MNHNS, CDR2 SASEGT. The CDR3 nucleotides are TGTGCCAGCAGTGAAGCTTCCTCCGGACATGGGCCCTACGAGCAGTACTTC. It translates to CASSEASSGHGPYEQYF.

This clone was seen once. The CDR3 nucleotides read TGTGCCAGCACCCCCCCGGGGGAATATACCTACGAGCAGTACTTC. It codes for CASTPPGEYTYEQYF. This sequence joins TRBV11-2 and TRBJ2-7, with D maybe TRBD2 (6 bases). The V gene's germline CDR1 is SGHAT and CDR2 FQNNGV. CDR3 length: 15 residues. With 7 bases removed from V and 2 bases from J, the gap between germline ends came to 18 bases. The whole variable domain, remainder taken from reference TRBV11-2 and TRBJ2-7, is EAGVAQSPRYKIIEKRQSVAFWCNPISGHATLYWYQQILGQGPKLLIQFQNNGVVDDSQLPKDRFSAERLKGVDSTLKIQPAKLEDSAVYLCASTPPGEYTYEQYFGPGTRLTVT.

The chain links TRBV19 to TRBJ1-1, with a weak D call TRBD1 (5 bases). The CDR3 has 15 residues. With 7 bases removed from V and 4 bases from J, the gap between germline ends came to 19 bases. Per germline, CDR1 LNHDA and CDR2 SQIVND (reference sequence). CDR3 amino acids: CASTSQRAGTTEAFF. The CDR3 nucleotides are TGTGCCAGTACCTCCCAGAGGGCGGGGACCACTGAAGCTTTCTTT.

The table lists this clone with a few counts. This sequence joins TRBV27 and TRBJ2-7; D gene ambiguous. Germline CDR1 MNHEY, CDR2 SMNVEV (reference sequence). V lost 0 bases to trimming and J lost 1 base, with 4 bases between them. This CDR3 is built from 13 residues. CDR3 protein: CASSLSRSYEQYF. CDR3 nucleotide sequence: TGTGCCAGCAGTTTATCCAGATCCTACGAGCAGTACTTC.